The sequence of this T cell receptor beta chain was determined in a study of CD8+CD57+ T cells in acquired aplastic anemia. Study overall: Sorted CD4+ and CD8+ cells yielded DNA averaging about 3.2 ug. Healthy CD8+ samples averaged around 10 million reads. Study-wide results and limits: Common to patients and controls were 25 to 30 CD8+ CDR3 sequences.

V shed 3 bases, J shed 7 bases, and the junction held 3 bases outside the gene matches. Germline-derived CDR1 and CDR2 are LNHNV and YYDKDF (reference sequence). This CDR3 comprises 15 residues. By sample fraction, this clonotype is medium-sized. Its specificity is not known. Both TCR beta VDJ combination and CDR3 sequence profiling were carried out. Genomic DNA was the template for this profiling. One entry per CDR3 protein, called by TCRdb with MiXCR from the reads. Seen here are some 130,000 distinct CDR3 sequences, about 40% observed once, and the top ten hold over 6.5%. This TCR derives from a human donor in good health, serving as a control. Source material: sorted CD4+, CD8+, or CD8+CD57+ T cells (not recorded which) from PBMCs. This chain connects TRBV15 to TRBJ1-6, with TRBD1 matching over 10 bases. CDR3 nucleotide sequence: TGTGCCACCAGCAGGAAGGGACAGGGGAATTCACCCCTCCACTTT. This codes for CATSRKGQGNSPLHF.